The 8 T cell receptor beta chains below all came from one sample that was sequenced in a study of shared clonotypes between healthy human individuals. This table comes from immunoSEQ multiplex PCR, and its TCRdb copy is limited to in-frame clones, with some not included. The sample carries roughly 850,000 clones, about 96% recorded once. Naivety among CD8 cells was defined by CD45RO negativity and positive CCR7 selection, thereby excluding terminally differentiated effector memory CD45RA+ cells. Sequenced: naive CD8+ T cells sorted from blood. The receptors originated from a man aged 25 to 45 in good health.

The chain uses TRBV2 and TRBJ1-1, with D unclear. Germline V CDR1 and CDR2: SNHLY, FYNNEI. Trimming cost V 7 bases and J 8 bases, with 11 bases left between them. This CDR3 contains 11 residues. DNA of the CDR3: TGTGCCAGCACCAGAGCATCCGAAGCTTTCTTT. This gives the protein CASTRASEAFF.

The table lists this clone with a few counts. The chain joins TRBV4-1 to TRBJ2-7; 8 nucleotides align to TRBD2. The ends lost 2 bases at V and 0 bases at J; junction bases unmatched: 3. CDR1 and CDR2 (germline): MGHRA, YSYEKL. The CDR3 is 15 amino acids. The CDR3: CASSQIAGPSYEQYF. The CDR3 nucleotides are TGCGCCAGCAGCCAAATAGCGGGACCCTCCTACGAGCAGTACTTC.

The CDR3 sequence is CASSTTLDSTGTIYF. CDR3 nucleotides: TGTGCCAGCAGCACGACGTTGGACAGCACAGGGACCATATATTTT. The chain employs TRBV7-8 and TRBJ1-3; D is perhaps TRBD1 (6 bases). Per germline, CDR1 SGHVS and CDR2 FQNEAQ. The CDR3 is 15 amino acids. Between the trimmed V and J ends, which lost 5 bases and 10 bases, there was a span of 21 bases.

The rearrangement uses TRBV9 and TRBJ2-1, with 7 bases that match TRBD1. The germline gives CDR1 SGDLS, CDR2 YYNGEE. J was trimmed by 4 bases and V by 0 bases; bases with no gene match: 10. This CDR3 has 17 amino acids. CDR3 sequence: CASSVAPTGSRYNEQFF. CDR3 nucleotide sequence: TGTGCCAGCAGCGTAGCTCCGACAGGGAGTAGGTACAATGAGCAGTTCTTC.

This sequence joins TRBV29-1 and TRBJ2-7, with TRBD2 matching 7 bases. CDR1 is SQVTM, CDR2 ANQGSEA, per germline. The V segment lost 4 bases and the J segment 6 bases; nucleotides outside the gene matches: 6. This CDR3 has 12 amino acids. In DNA form, the CDR3 reads TGCAGCGTTGGGCGGGGGAGCAGCGAGCAGTACTTC. Translation: CSVGRGSSEQYF.

The CDR3 protein is CASSPRLAGRYEQFF. Here the CDR3 DNA reads TGTGCCAGCAGCCCGCGACTAGCCGGCCGGTATGAGCAGTTCTTC. The J gene is TRBJ2-1, the V gene TRBV9; the match to TRBD2 covers 7 bases. Germline V gene data show CDR1 as SGDLS and CDR2 as YYNGEE. V was pared by 4 bases and J by 8 bases, with 12 bases of the junction left unmatched. The CDR3 contains 15 residues.

V is TRBV28 and J is TRBJ2-1; TRBD1 is a possible D gene (6 bases). V was clipped by 6 bases and J by 9 bases, with 15 bases between them. Germline V gene lookup returns CDR1 MDHEN and CDR2 SYDVKM. The CDR3 has 13 residues. DNA of the CDR3: TGTGCCAGCAGCGTGATTGGGGGCACTGAGCAGTTCTTC. It translates to CASSVIGGTEQFF.

The V call is TRBV7-2, the J call TRBJ2-1, with 10 bases lining up with TRBD2. CDR3 length: 15 residues. Germline assignment: CDR1 SGHTA and CDR2 FQGNSA. The J segment lost 8 bases and the V segment lost 2 bases, leaving 6 bases of the junction unmatched. CDR3 nucleotides: TGTGCCAGCAGCTTAAACCTAGCGGGAGTCTATGAGCAGTTCTTC. Its translation: CASSLNLAGVYEQFF.